The 23 T cell receptor beta chains below all came from one sample that was sequenced in a study of T cell responses to AZD1222 COVID-19 vaccine. Generated by immunoSEQ multiplex PCR, the TCRdb table keeps only in-frame clones and is missing some. The sample carries 66,000 or so clones, about 90% recorded once. This specimen consisted of peripheral blood, obtained on day 0 of AZD1222 vaccination. Every receptor here comes from an adult in good health.

J is TRBJ2-3 and V is TRBV29-1, with 8 bases that match TRBD2. This CDR3 is 16 amino acids long. Per germline, CDR1 SQVTM and CDR2 ANQGSEA. Trimming took 3 bases from V and 3 from J; bases not matched to a gene: 11. This chain's CDR3 is CSVDGIPGLVTDTQYF. For the CDR3, the DNA is TGCAGCGTTGACGGGATCCCGGGACTAGTGACAGATACGCAGTATTTT.

As for this clone: Other DNA sequences from this sample encode an identical CDR3 as well. The rearrangement joins TRBV9 to TRBJ2-3, with TRBD2 matching over 11 bases. Germline CDR1 is SGDLS and CDR2 is YYNGEE. The CDR3 is 15 amino acids. Unmatched junction bases numbered 0, after V lost 0 bases and J lost 3 bases. The CDR3, as DNA: TGTGCCAGCAGCGTAGGACTAGCGGGAACAGATACGCAGTATTTT. Translation gives CASSVGLAGTDTQYF.

The rearrangement uses TRBV5-6 and TRBJ1-1; possibly TRBD1 for D (6 bases). Trimming pared 4 bases from V and 1 base from J, leaving 11 bases between. Germline lookup yields CDR1 SGHDT and CDR2 YYEEEE. The length of the CDR3 is 14 residues. CDR3 loop: CASSPLDRNTEAFF. The CDR3 DNA reads as TGTGCCAGCAGCCCCTTGGACAGGAACACTGAAGCTTTCTTT.

The chain couples TRBV29-1 to TRBJ2-3; unclear D gene. Per the germline V gene, CDR1 is SQVTM and CDR2 is ANQGSEA. V lost 4 bases and J lost 1, with 9 bases in between. The CDR3 is made up of 13 amino acids. This chain's CDR3 is CSVAPGGTDTQYF. Written as DNA, the CDR3 is TGCAGCGTTGCCCCGGGCGGCACAGATACGCAGTATTTT.

The chain is built from TRBV4-1 and TRBJ1-4, with a weak D call TRBD1 (6 bases). This CDR3 comprises 14 residues. Germline CDR1 and CDR2: MGHRA and YSYEKL. Trimming left V 4 bases short and J 4 bases short, with 10 bases between. The CDR3 DNA reads as TGCGCCAGCAGCCGAACAGGGATTAATGAAAAACTGTTTTTT. It is translated as CASSRTGINEKLFF.

V gene TRBV5-6 combines with J gene TRBJ2-7; D might be TRBD1 or TRBD2, each matching 5 bases. Germline assignment: CDR1 SGHDT and CDR2 YYEEEE. Trimming took off 4 bases at V and 5 bases at J, with 16 bases between the two ends. This CDR3 is built from 14 residues. CDR3 DNA: TGTGCCAGCAGCGGACCGGGACCGAAAGACGAGCAGTACTTC. It yields the protein CASSGPGPKDEQYF.

The chain carries TRBV12-5 and TRBJ1-5; no firm D call. The germline gives CDR1 LGHNT, CDR2 FRNRAP. With 3 bases removed from V and 11 bases from J, the gap between germline ends came to 23 bases. The CDR3 is 16 residues long. Here the CDR3 reads CASGFSPETPPRSQHF. The CDR3 DNA is TGTGCTAGTGGTTTCTCCCCCGAGACGCCCCCGAGGTCCCAGCATTTT.

V is TRBV5-4 and J is TRBJ2-1, with 9 bases matching TRBD2. Germline V gene sequence: CDR1 SGHNT, CDR2 YYREEE (reference sequence). Germline trimming cut 0 bases from V and 4 bases from J; bases unmatched to any gene: 8. This CDR3 region has 17 residues. CDR3: CASSLGGGVRSYNEQFF. CDR3 nucleotides: TGTGCCAGCAGCTTGGGCGGGGGGGTGCGCTCTTACAATGAGCAGTTCTTC.

The CDR3 nucleotides are TGCAGCGTTGGGGGAATCGCATACAATGAGCAGTTCTTC. Translating gives CSVGGIAYNEQFF. This chain joins TRBV29-1 and TRBJ2-1, with D hard to call. Germline V gives CDR1 SQVTM, CDR2 ANQGSEA. This CDR3 has 13 amino acids. Trimming took 4 bases from V and 4 from J, leaving 11 bases between them.

The chain uses TRBV19 and TRBJ2-5; 7 bases are shared with TRBD2. CDR1 and CDR2 from the germline V gene are LNHDA and SQIVND (reference sequence). After removal of 10 bases from V and 4 bases from J, the junction contained 12 bases not matched to a gene. This CDR3 contains 14 residues. The CDR3 sequence is CATARGTGGETQYF. CDR3 in DNA: TGTGCCACCGCCCGAGGGACGGGGGGAGAGACCCAGTACTTC. The entire variable domain, with the rest obtained from reference TRBV19 and TRBJ2-5, is as follows: DGGITQSPKYLFRKEGQNVTLSCEQNLNHDAMYWYRQDPGQGLRLIYYSQIVNDFQKGDIAEGYSVSREKKESFPLTVTSAQKNPTAFYLCATARGTGGETQYFGPGTRLLVL.

This clone was seen once. The rearrangement joins TRBV30 to TRBJ2-1; D is uncertain. The CDR3 has 11 residues. The germline CDR1 and CDR2 sequences are GTSNPN and SVGIG (reference sequence). V was clipped by 3 bases and J by 8 bases, with 8 bases between them. The CDR3 DNA reads TGTGCCTGGAGCCCTAGGGATGAGCAGTTCTTC. This sequence encodes CAWSPRDEQFF.

The chain uses TRBV14 and TRBJ1-1; 7 nucleotides agree with TRBD1. V lost 3 bases and J lost 3; bases outside the gene matches: 4. Germline-derived CDR1 and CDR2 are SGHDN and FVKESK. The CDR3 is 14 amino acids. The CDR3 spells CASSHKGADTEAFF. DNA for the CDR3: TGTGCCAGCAGCCATAAGGGGGCGGACACTGAAGCTTTCTTT.

Details on this clone: Other DNA variants within this sample encode the same CDR3. The V and J genes are TRBV9 and TRBJ1-1, with unresolved D. The CDR3 length is 12 residues. Germline-derived CDR1 and CDR2 are SGDLS and YYNGEE. V was cut by 0 bases and J by 5 bases, with 5 bases left in between. The CDR3 DNA sequence: TGTGCCAGCAGCGTAGGAGGTACTGAAGCTTTCTTT. It is translated as CASSVGGTEAFF.

The gene calls are TRBV7-9 and TRBJ1-1, with TRBD1 matching 7 bases. Germline values: CDR1 SEHNR, CDR2 FQNEAQ (reference sequence). The CDR3 spans 14 residues. V dropped 6 bases and J dropped 5; count of bases not matched to a gene: 9. The CDR3 region has the DNA TGTGCCAGCAGTCCCGACAGGGAGGTAACTGAAGCTTTCTTT. This encodes CASSPDREVTEAFF.

This chain uses TRBV2 with TRBJ1-3; the match to TRBD1 covers 7 bases. V shed 7 bases and J 4 bases; nucleotides not matched to a gene: 1. The CDR3 is made up of 12 amino acids. Germline V gene lookup returns CDR1 SNHLY and CDR2 FYNNEI. The CDR3 region is CASMDRGNTIYF. The CDR3 coding sequence is TGTGCCAGCATGGACAGGGGAAACACCATATATTTT.

The rearrangement links TRBV27 to TRBJ1-4, with unresolved D. V lost 0 bases, J lost 6 bases, and 11 bases lay in between. Germline CDR1 MNHEY, CDR2 SMNVEV (reference sequence). This CDR3 spans 15 amino acids. The DNA of the CDR3 is TGTGCCAGCAGTTTATCGCTCGCGGTGGATGAAAAACTGTTTTTT. Its protein is CASSLSLAVDEKLFF.

The sample holds one count of this clone. This chain connects TRBV19 to TRBJ1-2; TRBD1 agrees at 7 bases. Trimming removed 7 bases from V and 4 bases from J; junction bases left unmatched: 12. Germline lookup yields CDR1 LNHDA and CDR2 SQIVND (reference sequence). The CDR3 extends over 15 amino acids. The CDR3 DNA sequence: TGTGCCAGTATTTCTACCCCAGGACAGGCCTATGGCTACACCTTC. As protein: CASISTPGQAYGYTF.

CDR3 residues: CASSLGGRLDEQFF. Written as DNA, the CDR3 is TGTGCCAGCAGCTTAGGGGGGAGGTTGGATGAGCAGTTCTTC. The chain carries TRBV7-3 and TRBJ2-1; D may be TRBD2 (6 bases). V lost 2 bases and J 8 bases, leaving 13 bases between the germline ends. This CDR3 region has 14 residues. Germline lookup yields CDR1 SGHTA and CDR2 FQGTGA.

This chain joins TRBV29-1 and TRBJ1-2; 7 positions match TRBD1. The ends lost 1 base at V and 3 bases at J; junction bases unmatched: 5. Germline V gene data show CDR1 as SQVTM and CDR2 as ANQGSEA. This CDR3 contains 14 residues. CDR3 DNA: TGCAGCGTTGAAGTACAGACAGGGCACTATGGCTACACCTTC. Amino acids: CSVEVQTGHYGYTF.

With regard to this clone: Other nucleotide sequences in the sample specify the same CDR3. V usage is TRBV5-6 and J usage is TRBJ1-1; D is undetermined. The V end was cut by 2 bases, the J end by 5 bases, with 10 bases between. Germline CDR1 and CDR2: SGHDT and YYEEEE. The length of the CDR3 is 13 residues. The CDR3 protein is CASSLGFGTEAFF. In DNA, the CDR3 is TGTGCCAGCAGCTTAGGGTTCGGGACTGAAGCTTTCTTT.

The V gene is TRBV2, the J gene TRBJ2-7, with D maybe TRBD1 (6 bases). CDR1 SNHLY and CDR2 FYNNEI come from the germline V gene. V was cut by 2 bases and J by 3 bases, with 14 bases left in between. This CDR3 has 15 residues. CDR3 nucleotides: TGTGCCAGCAGTGAACGACAGGTTGGAGGCTACGAGCAGTACTTC. It yields the protein CASSERQVGGYEQYF.

This chain uses TRBV7-9 with TRBJ2-1; TRBD2 aligns across 14 bases. Germline V gives CDR1 SEHNR, CDR2 FQNEAQ (reference sequence). This CDR3 comprises 16 residues. V lost 5 bases, J lost 8 bases, and 8 bases stayed unmatched. CDR3 bases: TGTGCCAGCAGCCTAGGACTAGCGGGGGGTCTCGATGAGCAGTTCTTC. This codes for CASSLGLAGGLDEQFF.

The V call is TRBV9, the J call TRBJ2-3; a weak D match, TRBD2 (5 bases). CDR1 is SGDLS and CDR2 is YYNGEE in the germline V gene. The germline V and J ends were trimmed by 3 bases and 2 bases, with 19 bases remaining between them. This CDR3 comprises 17 residues. The CDR3 nucleotides are TGTGCCAGCAGCGAAAGAGCGGCGGCGACTATCACAGATACGCAGTATTTT. It is translated as CASSERAAATITDTQYF.